This T cell receptor (beta chain) appears in the sequencing data of a study of T cell changes during pregnancy in multiple sclerosis. Only in-frame clones appear in the TCRdb table, and some are missing; sequencing was by immunoSEQ multiplex PCR. This table holds under 90,000 clones, approximately 92% found once. Germline CDR1 is SQVTM and CDR2 is ANQGSEA. J was trimmed by 3 bases and V by 4 bases; bases with no gene match: 6. The CDR3 runs 14 residues. Sequenced here: peripheral blood, sampled after pregnancy. V is TRBV29-1 and J is TRBJ2-3; 8 bases agree with TRBD2. The clonotype originates from a female donor in good health, enrolled as a control in a pregnancy study. The CDR3: CSVGAGAQTDTQYF. The CDR3 region has the DNA TGCAGCGTTGGAGCGGGAGCACAGACAGATACGCAGTATTTT.